This T cell receptor (beta chain) originates from a study of vaccination and CD4 T cells after COVID-19. Treatment reported: roughly 11-day PBMC culture with coronavirus spike peptide pools or control peptides (ViraFEST assay). The Oncomine TCR Beta short-read assay sequenced DNA from cultured CD4+ T cells. TCRdb recomputed calls from the PCR reads with MiXCR, one row per CDR3 protein. This table holds roughly 11,000 distinct CDR3 sequences, approximately 50% found once. This clonotype came up a few times. The antigen is not known. The trim removed 5 bases at V and 5 bases at J, leaving 8 bases unmatched. This CDR3 region has 15 residues. CDR1 and CDR2 (germline): LGHNA, YSLEER.

The chain recombines TRBV4-3 with TRBJ2-1, with TRBD1 matching 8 bases. This receptor was taken from a human donor who had recovered from COVID-19. Sequencing was carried out using CD4+ T cells from blood, cultured in vitro. For the CDR3, the DNA is TGCGCCAGCAGCTCCCGGACAGGGTTGGACAATGAGCAGTTCTTC. Its translation is CASSSRTGLDNEQFF.